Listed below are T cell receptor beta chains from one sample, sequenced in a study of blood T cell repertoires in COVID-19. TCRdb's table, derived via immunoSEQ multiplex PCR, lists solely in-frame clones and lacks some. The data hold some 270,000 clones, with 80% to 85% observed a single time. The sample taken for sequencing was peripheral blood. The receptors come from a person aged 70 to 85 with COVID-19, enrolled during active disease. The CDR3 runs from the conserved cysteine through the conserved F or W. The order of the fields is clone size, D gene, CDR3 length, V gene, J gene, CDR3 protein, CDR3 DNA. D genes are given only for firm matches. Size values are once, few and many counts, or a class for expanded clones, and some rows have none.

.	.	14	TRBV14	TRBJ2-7	CASSQGQEGSEQYF	TGTGCCAGCAGCCAAGGGCAGGAGGGTAGCGAGCAGTACTTC
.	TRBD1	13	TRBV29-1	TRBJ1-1	CSVEGTGGREAFF	TGCAGCGTTGAAGGGACAGGGGGCCGTGAAGCTTTCTTT
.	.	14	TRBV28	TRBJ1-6	CASSSEVAHSPLHF	TGTGCCAGCAGTTCGGAGGTTGCGCATTCACCCCTCCACTTT
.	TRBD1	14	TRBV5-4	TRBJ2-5	CASSTGQGQETQYF	TGTGCCAGCAGCACGGGACAGGGACAAGAGACCCAGTACTTC
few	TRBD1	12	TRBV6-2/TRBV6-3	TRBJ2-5	CASSTTGGGQYF	TGTGCCAGCAGTACCACAGGGGGCGGACAGTACTTC
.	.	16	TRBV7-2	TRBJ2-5	CASSYLSGGSQETQYF	TGTGCCAGCAGCTACCTATCTGGGGGGAGCCAAGAGACCCAGTACTTC
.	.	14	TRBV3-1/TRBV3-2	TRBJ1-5	CASSQAREGQPQHF	TGTGCCAGCAGCCAAGCACGGGAGGGACAGCCCCAGCATTTT
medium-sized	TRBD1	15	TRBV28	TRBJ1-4	CASSPAGGPNEKLFF	TGTGCCAGCAGTCCGGCAGGGGGACCTAATGAAAAACTGTTTTTT
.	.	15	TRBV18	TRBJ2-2	CASSPWPGNTGELFF	TGTGCCAGCTCACCATGGCCAGGGAACACCGGGGAGCTGTTTTTT
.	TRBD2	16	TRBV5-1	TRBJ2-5	CASSLRLAGGQETQYF	TGCGCCAGCAGCCTCCGGCTAGCGGGAGGGCAAGAGACCCAGTACTTC
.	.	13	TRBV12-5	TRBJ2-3	CASGLGRSDTQYF	TGTGCTAGTGGTTTGGGGAGGTCGGATACGCAGTATTTT
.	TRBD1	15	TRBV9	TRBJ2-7	CASSVGPGQFYEQYF	TGTGCCAGCAGCGTAGGACCGGGACAGTTCTACGAGCAGTACTTC
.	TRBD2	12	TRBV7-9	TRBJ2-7	CASGRGSYEQYF	TGTGCCAGCGGGAGGGGCTCCTACGAGCAGTACTTC
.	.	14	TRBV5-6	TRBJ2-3	CASSPGGSTDTQYF	TGTGCCAGCAGTCCTGGCGGTAGCACAGATACGCAGTATTTT
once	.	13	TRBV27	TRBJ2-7	CASSFSSGYEQYF	TGTGCCAGCAGTTTTAGTTCGGGCTACGAGCAGTACTTC
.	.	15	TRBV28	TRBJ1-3	CASTPGWFSGNTIYF	TGTGCCAGCACACCGGGGTGGTTCTCTGGAAACACCATATATTTT
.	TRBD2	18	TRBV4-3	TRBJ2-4	CASSQDLRGGVAKNIQYF	TGCGCCAGCAGCCAAGATCTGCGGGGGGGCGTGGCCAAAAACATTCAGTACTTC
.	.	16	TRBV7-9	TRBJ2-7	CASSHRQGKIFYEQYF	TGTGCCAGCAGTCACCGGCAGGGGAAGATTTTTTACGAGCAGTACTTC
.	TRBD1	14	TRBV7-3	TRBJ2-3	CASSPGQGTDTQYF	TGTGCCAGCAGCCCGGGACAGGGTACAGATACGCAGTATTTT
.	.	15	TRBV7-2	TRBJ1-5	CASSLVAGSNQPQHF	TGTGCCAGCAGCTTAGTTGCGGGAAGCAATCAGCCCCAGCATTTT
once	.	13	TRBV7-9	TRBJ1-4	CASSLRYDSELFF	TGTGCCAGCAGCTTACGGTATGACAGTGAACTGTTTTTT
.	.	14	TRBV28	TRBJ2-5	CASSSNKNRETQYF	TGTGCCAGCAGTTCGAACAAAAACAGGGAGACCCAGTACTTC
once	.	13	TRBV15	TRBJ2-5	CATSRERMGTQYF	TGTGCCACCAGCAGAGAGAGGATGGGGACCCAGTACTTC
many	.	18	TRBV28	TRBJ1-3	CASSFIVGTRGSGNTIYF	TGTGCCAGCAGTTTTATCGTGGGTACAAGAGGTTCTGGAAACACCATATATTTT
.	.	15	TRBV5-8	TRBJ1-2	CASSLLRTALNLYTF	TGTGCCAGCAGCTTGCTGCGGACAGCGTTGAATCTCTACACCTTC
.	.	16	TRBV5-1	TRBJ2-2	CASNTLQGRDTGELFF	TGCGCCAGCAATACCCTACAGGGCCGCGACACCGGGGAGCTGTTTTTT
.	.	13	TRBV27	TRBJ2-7	CASSHGSSYEQYF	TGTGCCAGCAGCCATGGGAGCTCCTACGAGCAGTACTTC
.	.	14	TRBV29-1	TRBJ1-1	CSANQHQGNTEAFF	TGCAGCGCCAACCAACACCAGGGAAACACTGAAGCTTTCTTT
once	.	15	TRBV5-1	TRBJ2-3	CASSLVGRGADTQYF	TGCGCCAGCAGCTTGGTGGGCAGGGGTGCAGATACGCAGTATTTT
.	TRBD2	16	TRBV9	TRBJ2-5	CASSVGPSGSWETQYF	TGTGCCAGCAGCGTAGGACCTAGCGGGAGTTGGGAGACCCAGTACTTC
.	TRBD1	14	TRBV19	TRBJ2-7	CASRWDRSSYEQYF	TGTGCCAGTCGATGGGACAGGAGCTCCTACGAGCAGTACTTC
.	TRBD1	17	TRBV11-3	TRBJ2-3	CASSSGQGAMNTDTQYF	TGTGCCAGCAGCTCCGGACAGGGGGCCATGAACACAGATACGCAGTATTTT
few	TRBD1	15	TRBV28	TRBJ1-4	CASSPSDRVRGRRFF	TGTGCCAGCAGTCCCAGTGACAGGGTGAGGGGCCGGCGGTTTTTT